Listed below are T cell receptor beta chains from one sample, sequenced in a study of molecular identifiers for immune sequencing clone quantification. Using its own MiXCR run on the PCR reads, TCRdb lists one record per CDR3 protein. The sample has over 550,000 distinct CDR3 sequences; less than 30% are singletons. Sequencing used naive CD8+ T cells from blood, with Jurkat cell RNA spiked in. All receptors derive from a human donor in good health. Some libraries in this study had Jurkat cell RNA spiked in. Each CDR3 is given with its conserved first and last residue. The order of the fields is clone size, D gene, V gene, J gene, CDR3 DNA, CDR3 protein. D genes are given only for firm matches. Size is omitted from some rows. Given values are once, few, many or a class for expanded clones.

clone size: many
D gene: TRBD2
V gene: TRBV6-5
J gene: TRBJ2-1
CDR3 DNA: TGTGCCAGCAGTTACTCGATTGCGGGAGGCCCCAATGAGCAGTTCTTC
CDR3 protein: CASSYSIAGGPNEQFF

clone size: many
D gene: .
V gene: TRBV2
J gene: TRBJ1-1
CDR3 DNA: TGTGCCAGCAGTGAATTTCTAGGGCTGGGAACTGAAGCTTTCTTT
CDR3 protein: CASSEFLGLGTEAFF

clone size: .
D gene: .
V gene: TRBV5-6
J gene: TRBJ2-3
CDR3 DNA: TGTGCCAGCAGCTTGGCCGGGCAGGGCGGATTCCCTAGCACAGATACGCGGTATTTT
CDR3 protein: CASSLAGQGGFPSTDTRYF

clone size: many
D gene: .
V gene: TRBV5-1
J gene: TRBJ1-1
CDR3 DNA: TGCGCCACAAGGGGGGTGTCGGGCACTGAAGCTTTCTTT
CDR3 protein: CATRGVSGTEAFF

clone size: .
D gene: .
V gene: TRBV14
J gene: TRBJ2-2
CDR3 DNA: TGTGCCAGCAGCCAAGATGGGCACCCCGGCTACACCGGGGAGCTGTTTTTT
CDR3 protein: CASSQDGHPGYTGELFF

clone size: few
D gene: .
V gene: TRBV12-3/TRBV12-4
J gene: TRBJ2-3
CDR3 DNA: TGTGCCAGTACGAGACACCTAACTAGCACAGATACGCAGTATTTT
CDR3 protein: CASTRHLTSTDTQYF

clone size: .
D gene: .
V gene: TRBV2
J gene: TRBJ2-3
CDR3 DNA: TGTGCCAGCAGTGAAGAGGTATTGGGCACAGATACGCAGTATTTT
CDR3 protein: CASSEEVLGTDTQYF

clone size: many
D gene: .
V gene: TRBV7-9
J gene: TRBJ2-5
CDR3 DNA: TGTGCCAGCCGGGGGCCCGAGACCCAGTACTTC
CDR3 protein: CASRGPETQYF

clone size: few
D gene: TRBD2
V gene: TRBV6-2/TRBV6-3
J gene: TRBJ2-5
CDR3 DNA: TGTGCCAGCACCCCACGGACTAGCGGAGGGCAAGAGACCCAGTACTTC
CDR3 protein: CASTPRTSGGQETQYF

clone size: .
D gene: .
V gene: TRBV4-2
J gene: TRBJ2-7
CDR3 DNA: TGTGCCAGCAGCCAAGAGTTCCTCTACGAGCAGTACTTC
CDR3 protein: CASSQEFLYEQYF

clone size: many
D gene: .
V gene: TRBV9
J gene: TRBJ2-2
CDR3 DNA: TGTGCCAGCAGCGCGGACACGATGTCCGGGGAGCTGTTTTTT
CDR3 protein: CASSADTMSGELFF

clone size: many
D gene: .
V gene: TRBV2
J gene: TRBJ2-7
CDR3 DNA: TGTGCCAGCAGTGAAGCAGGGTTGGGCCCCCAGCAGTACTTC
CDR3 protein: CASSEAGLGPQQYF

clone size: few
D gene: .
V gene: TRBV6-1
J gene: TRBJ1-5
CDR3 DNA: TGTGCCAGCAGGGAGAAAGAAAGCTGGCCCCAGCATTTT
CDR3 protein: CASREKESWPQHF

clone size: .
D gene: .
V gene: TRBV15
J gene: TRBJ1-1
CDR3 DNA: TGTGCCACCAGCAGGAGGGGCAGGGGGAACACTGAAGCTTTCTTT
CDR3 protein: CATSRRGRGNTEAFF

clone size: many
D gene: TRBD1
V gene: TRBV2
J gene: TRBJ2-5
CDR3 DNA: TGTGCCAGCACCGGACAGGGGTTGGAGACCCAGTACTTC
CDR3 protein: CASTGQGLETQYF

clone size: few
D gene: TRBD1
V gene: TRBV7-9
J gene: TRBJ2-2
CDR3 DNA: TGTGCCAGCAGCTTAGCGAGGGGACAGGGAGTCGCCGGGGAGCTGTTTTTT
CDR3 protein: CASSLARGQGVAGELFF

clone size: .
D gene: .
V gene: TRBV11-2
J gene: TRBJ1-5
CDR3 DNA: TGTGCCAGCAGCTTAGCGGCGGCCGGCAATCAGCCCCAGCATTTT
CDR3 protein: CASSLAAAGNQPQHF

clone size: .
D gene: .
V gene: TRBV20-1
J gene: TRBJ2-7
CDR3 DNA: TGCAGTCTTCACGCACTAGCCACCCCCTACGAGCAGTACTTC
CDR3 protein: CSLHALATPYEQYF

clone size: many
D gene: .
V gene: TRBV20-1
J gene: TRBJ1-3
CDR3 DNA: TGCAGTGCTAGAGATTGGCGCGGGAGGGACCCCTCTGGAAACACCATATATTTT
CDR3 protein: CSARDWRGRDPSGNTIYF

clone size: once
D gene: TRBD2
V gene: TRBV6-5
J gene: TRBJ2-1
CDR3 DNA: TGTGCCAGCAGTGGGCCCACTAGCGGGAAGAGCTCCTACAATGAGCAGTTCTTC
CDR3 protein: CASSGPTSGKSSYNEQFF

clone size: many
D gene: TRBD1
V gene: TRBV5-1
J gene: TRBJ1-1
CDR3 DNA: TGCGCCAGCAGCTTGGGACAGGGACAAACTGAAGCTTTCTTT
CDR3 protein: CASSLGQGQTEAFF

clone size: many
D gene: .
V gene: TRBV2
J gene: TRBJ1-5
CDR3 DNA: TGTGCCAGCAGAAAGGACGGAAGAAATAGCAATCAGCCCCAGCATTTT
CDR3 protein: CASRKDGRNSNQPQHF

clone size: many
D gene: .
V gene: TRBV19
J gene: TRBJ2-7
CDR3 DNA: TGTGCCAGTCGGGGACATCCCTACGAGCAGTACTTC
CDR3 protein: CASRGHPYEQYF

clone size: many
D gene: TRBD1
V gene: TRBV7-9
J gene: TRBJ2-5
CDR3 DNA: TGTGCCAGCAGCTCGACAACAGGGGACGAGACCCAGTACTTC
CDR3 protein: CASSSTTGDETQYF

clone size: .
D gene: TRBD2
V gene: TRBV4-1
J gene: TRBJ2-3
CDR3 DNA: TGCGCCAGCAGCGCAACCGGGACTAGCGGGGGGCCCTTTTCAGATACGCAGTATTTT
CDR3 protein: CASSATGTSGGPFSDTQYF

clone size: many
D gene: .
V gene: TRBV7-9
J gene: TRBJ1-1
CDR3 DNA: TGTGCCAGCAGCTTCCTAGAAGTTTTCTTT
CDR3 protein: CASSFLEVFF

clone size: .
D gene: .
V gene: TRBV9
J gene: TRBJ2-5
CDR3 DNA: TGTGCCAGCAGCGTAGCAGGGGATGACGAGACCCAGTACTTC
CDR3 protein: CASSVAGDDETQYF